The present T cell receptor beta chain was sequenced within a study of control samples from healthy donors and cancer patients. Germline CDR1 SNHLY, CDR2 FYNNEI. The CDR3 is 14 residues long. Trimming took 2 bases from V and 4 from J, leaving 11 bases between them. The repertoire was sequenced with immunoSEQ multiplex PCR; TCRdb's copy has only in-frame clones and lacks some. The table records fewer than 250,000 clones, 91% of them present only once. This sequence joins TRBV2 and TRBJ1-1; possible D gene TRBD1, 5 bases. The sequence derives from a man under 40 in good health. The source material was blood. CDR3 in amino acids: CASSETGGVTEAFF. CDR3 DNA sequence: TGTGCCAGCAGTGAAACCGGGGGGGTCACTGAAGCTTTCTTT.